This TCR beta chain was documented in a study of blood T cell repertoires in COVID-19. The participants were between roughly 18 and 100 years old and came from under 25 US areas. Cohort 3 donors counted as recovered after two negative PCRs, clearance, or resolved symptoms. Data came from immunoSEQ multiplex PCR; TCRdb stores just in-frame clones and leaves some out. The repertoire holds more than 350,000 clones, 75% to 90% seen once, with approximately 1% in the top ten. Per the germline V gene, CDR1 is LGHDT and CDR2 is YNNKEL (reference sequence). V gave up 0 bases and J gave up 4 bases; unmatched junction bases: 7. The CDR3 is 16 amino acids.

The rearrangement links TRBV3-1 (or the pseudogene TRBV3-2) to TRBJ2-7; TRBD1 aligns across 9 bases. The sequence derives from a man between 18 and 35 years old who had recovered from COVID-19. Input material: PBMCs or T cells enriched from blood (not recorded which). CDR3 region: CASSQDQRDREYEQYF. The CDR3 DNA follows: TGTGCCAGCAGCCAAGATCAAAGGGACAGGGAGTACGAGCAGTACTTC.